This TCR beta chain was sequenced in a study of T cells in localized non-small cell lung cancer. Profiled with immunoSEQ multiplex PCR; TCRdb holds only in-frame clones, not every one. The table shows 7,000 or so clones, with 50% occurring only once. V was shortened by 7 bases and J by 3 bases, with 15 bases between the two germline ends. Per germline, CDR1 LNHDA and CDR2 SQIVND (reference sequence). The CDR3 totals 15 residues. This sample comprised lymph node tissue, obtained before any cancer treatment. This chain links TRBV19 with TRBJ1-4, with a weak D call TRBD1 (5 bases). The receptor comes from a female donor of 60 years or more with stage I lung adenocarcinoma. CDR3 amino acids: CASTSIAGPNEKLFF. CDR3 coding DNA: TGTGCCAGTACCAGTATAGCGGGACCTAATGAAAAACTGTTTTTT. The full variable domain, with the rest looked up from reference TRBV19 and TRBJ1-4, is DGGITQSPKYLFRKEGQNVTLSCEQNLNHDAMYWYRQDPGQGLRLIYYSQIVNDFQKGDIAEGYSVSREKKESFPLTVTSAQKNPTAFYLCASTSIAGPNEKLFFGSGTQLSVL.